Listed here is a single T cell receptor beta chain. This entry comes from a study of OX40 agonist ivuxolimab in advanced cancers. About the study: A history of anti-PD-1, anti-PD-L1 or anti-CTLA-4 therapy was acceptable, and roughly 40% had some. One hepatocellular carcinoma and a couple of cutaneous melanoma patients partially responded.

Germline assignment: CDR1 MNHEY and CDR2 SMNVEV (reference sequence). With 5 bases removed from V and 3 bases from J, the gap between germline ends came to 11 bases. The CDR3 is made up of 14 amino acids. The repertoire was sequenced with immunoSEQ multiplex PCR; TCRdb's copy has only in-frame clones and lacks some. The sample lists over 45,000 clones, 80% to 90% occurring once. The chain couples TRBV27 to TRBJ1-5; tentatively, D is TRBD1 (5 bases). This specimen was CD4+ or CD8+ T cells sorted from blood, taken in a trial of the OX40 agonist ivuxolimab. The origin of this receptor is an adult with an advanced solid tumor such as melanoma, head and neck, liver or kidney cancer. DNA of the CDR3: TGTGCCAGCAGTAGGACGGGGGACAATCAGCCCCAGCATTTT. It specifies CASSRTGDNQPQHF.